This is a list of T cell receptor beta chains from one sample in a study of shared clonotypes between healthy human individuals. The protocol was immunoSEQ multiplex PCR, while the TCRdb copy is restricted to in-frame clones and leaves out a portion. Of 2 million to 2.5 million clones listed, around 93% are singletons. Sequenced sample: naive CD4+ T cells from PBMCs. These receptor sequences come from a young man in good health. Some clones in this sample may be carry-over from other donors' samples. CDR3s include the opening cysteine and the closing phenylalanine or tryptophan. D genes are given only for firm matches. Clone size is stated in some rows and not others, as once, few, many or a class when expanded.

clone_size: NA; j_call: TRBJ1-1; v_call: TRBV5-1; d_call: NA; cdr3_aa: CASSLAVSGGAEAFF; cdr3_nt: TGCGCCAGCAGCTTGGCAGTATCTGGGGGGGCTGAAGCTTTCTTT
clone_size: NA; j_call: TRBJ2-5; v_call: TRBV27; d_call: NA; cdr3_aa: CASRCSRQVHQETQYF; cdr3_nt: TGTGCCAGCAGGTGTTCCCGACAGGTCCACCAAGAGACCCAGTACTTC
clone_size: NA; j_call: TRBJ1-1; v_call: TRBV19; d_call: TRBD1; cdr3_aa: CASSYRGTEAFF; cdr3_nt: TGTGCCAGTAGTTACAGGGGCACTGAAGCTTTCTTT
clone_size: NA; j_call: TRBJ2-7; v_call: TRBV2; d_call: NA; cdr3_aa: CASSEGGVPRVSSYEQYF; cdr3_nt: TGTGCCAGCAGTGAAGGCGGCGTCCCCCGGGTTAGCTCCTACGAGCAGTACTTC
clone_size: NA; j_call: TRBJ1-1; v_call: TRBV7-6; d_call: NA; cdr3_aa: CASSLARVYGSPAEAFF; cdr3_nt: TGTGCCAGCAGCTTAGCGCGTGTGTATGGTTCTCCGGCTGAAGCTTTCTTT
clone_size: few; j_call: TRBJ1-1; v_call: TRBV28; d_call: NA; cdr3_aa: CASLQGGEGMIEAFF; cdr3_nt: TGTGCCAGTTTACAGGGAGGGGAAGGTATGATTGAAGCTTTCTTT
clone_size: NA; j_call: TRBJ2-1; v_call: TRBV10-3; d_call: TRBD2; cdr3_aa: CAISVSGSSNEQFF; cdr3_nt: TGTGCCATCAGTGTGAGCGGGAGTTCCAATGAGCAGTTCTTC
clone_size: NA; j_call: TRBJ2-7; v_call: TRBV5-1; d_call: TRBD1; cdr3_aa: CASSSRTGGGYEQYF; cdr3_nt: TGCGCCAGCAGTTCCAGGACAGGGGGTGGGTACGAGCAGTACTTC
clone_size: NA; j_call: TRBJ2-5; v_call: TRBV7-2; d_call: NA; cdr3_aa: CASSPLARETQYF; cdr3_nt: TGTGCCAGCAGCCCTTTGGCGAGAGAGACCCAGTACTTC
clone_size: NA; j_call: TRBJ2-5; v_call: TRBV28; d_call: NA; cdr3_aa: CASQRWPSQYF; cdr3_nt: TGTGCCAGCCAGAGGTGGCCTTCCCAGTACTTC
clone_size: NA; j_call: TRBJ2-5; v_call: TRBV7-2; d_call: NA; cdr3_aa: CASSLEGQETQYF; cdr3_nt: TGTGCCAGCAGCCTAGAAGGCCAAGAGACCCAGTACTTC
clone_size: NA; j_call: TRBJ2-5; v_call: TRBV5-1; d_call: NA; cdr3_aa: CASSRWTGEETQYF; cdr3_nt: TGCGCCAGCAGCAGATGGACGGGAGAGGAGACCCAGTACTTC
clone_size: NA; j_call: TRBJ2-2; v_call: TRBV27; d_call: TRBD1; cdr3_aa: CASSPTGANTGELFF; cdr3_nt: TGTGCCAGCAGTCCGACAGGGGCGAACACCGGGGAGCTGTTTTTT
clone_size: NA; j_call: TRBJ1-2; v_call: TRBV9; d_call: NA; cdr3_aa: CASSVGGFSGYTF; cdr3_nt: TGTGCCAGCAGCGTAGGTGGGTTTAGCGGCTACACCTTC
clone_size: NA; j_call: TRBJ1-1; v_call: TRBV9; d_call: TRBD1; cdr3_aa: CASSVDRQGGAFF; cdr3_nt: TGTGCCAGCAGCGTAGATAGACAGGGGGGAGCTTTCTTT
clone_size: NA; j_call: TRBJ2-5; v_call: TRBV19; d_call: NA; cdr3_aa: CAKLPGPQETQYF; cdr3_nt: TGTGCCAAATTACCGGGGCCTCAAGAGACCCAGTACTTC
clone_size: NA; j_call: TRBJ2-7; v_call: TRBV4-1; d_call: NA; cdr3_aa: CASSQGAGYYEQYF; cdr3_nt: TGCGCCAGCAGCCAAGGGGCAGGATACTACGAGCAGTACTTC
clone_size: NA; j_call: TRBJ1-4; v_call: TRBV4-1; d_call: NA; cdr3_aa: CASSQGRQTNEKLFF; cdr3_nt: TGCGCCAGCAGCCAAGGACGACAGACTAATGAAAAACTGTTTTTT
clone_size: NA; j_call: TRBJ1-3; v_call: TRBV6-1; d_call: TRBD1; cdr3_aa: CASSDRDRGTGNTIYF; cdr3_nt: TGTGCCAGCAGTGACCGGGACAGGGGAACTGGAAACACCATATATTTT
clone_size: NA; j_call: TRBJ1-2; v_call: TRBV28; d_call: TRBD1; cdr3_aa: CASGSEGRGLEGDYGYTF; cdr3_nt: TGTGCCAGCGGGTCGGAGGGCAGGGGGCTCGAAGGAGACTATGGCTACACCTTC
clone_size: NA; j_call: TRBJ2-7; v_call: TRBV28; d_call: TRBD1; cdr3_aa: CASSPPDRGIAREQYF; cdr3_nt: TGTGCCAGCAGTCCCCCTGACAGGGGGATCGCCCGCGAGCAGTACTTC
clone_size: NA; j_call: TRBJ2-4; v_call: TRBV6-4; d_call: NA; cdr3_aa: CASSPGEGAKNIQYF; cdr3_nt: TGTGCCAGCAGCCCAGGAGAGGGAGCCAAAAACATTCAGTACTTC
clone_size: NA; j_call: TRBJ2-7; v_call: TRBV28; d_call: TRBD2; cdr3_aa: CASRLAGEVGEQYF; cdr3_nt: TGTGCCAGCAGACTAGCGGGAGAAGTAGGGGAGCAGTACTTC
clone_size: once; j_call: TRBJ1-4; v_call: TRBV11-3; d_call: NA; cdr3_aa: CASSPAGAVGEKLFF; cdr3_nt: TGTGCCAGCAGCCCCGCCGGGGCAGTGGGTGAAAAACTGTTTTTT
clone_size: NA; j_call: TRBJ2-5; v_call: TRBV28; d_call: TRBD1; cdr3_aa: CASEAGQGLQTQYF; cdr3_nt: TGTGCCAGCGAAGCGGGACAGGGCCTCCAGACCCAGTACTTC
clone_size: once; j_call: TRBJ2-7; v_call: TRBV4-1; d_call: TRBD1; cdr3_aa: CASRQQTGAYEQYF; cdr3_nt: TGCGCCAGCAGACAGCAGACAGGGGCCTACGAGCAGTACTTC
clone_size: NA; j_call: TRBJ2-1; v_call: TRBV5-6; d_call: NA; cdr3_aa: CASILYGKDSYNEQFF; cdr3_nt: TGTGCCAGCATTCTTTATGGCAAAGACTCTTACAATGAGCAGTTCTTC
clone_size: NA; j_call: TRBJ2-1; v_call: TRBV10-2; d_call: TRBD1; cdr3_aa: CASSLQGVRYNEQFF; cdr3_nt: TGCGCCAGCAGTCTACAGGGGGTGAGGTACAATGAGCAGTTCTTC
clone_size: NA; j_call: TRBJ2-1; v_call: TRBV29-1; d_call: TRBD2; cdr3_aa: CSAYGTSLNNEQFF; cdr3_nt: TGCAGCGCATACGGGACTAGCCTGAACAATGAGCAGTTCTTC
clone_size: once; j_call: TRBJ1-4; v_call: TRBV4-2; d_call: NA; cdr3_aa: CASAFSGRPEKLFF; cdr3_nt: TGTGCCAGTGCCTTCTCCGGGCGACCCGAAAAACTGTTTTTT
clone_size: NA; j_call: TRBJ2-7; v_call: TRBV5-1; d_call: NA; cdr3_aa: CASSSTVAYEQYF; cdr3_nt: TGCGCCAGCAGCTCCACAGTAGCCTACGAGCAGTACTTC
clone_size: NA; j_call: TRBJ2-3; v_call: TRBV5-1; d_call: TRBD2; cdr3_aa: CASSLLAAQGTDTQYF; cdr3_nt: TGCGCCAGCAGCCTTCTAGCGGCCCAAGGGACAGATACGCAGTATTTT
clone_size: NA; j_call: TRBJ2-7; v_call: TRBV4-2; d_call: TRBD2; cdr3_aa: CASSQGTGGSYEQYF; cdr3_nt: TGTGCCAGCAGCCAAGGGACGGGAGGCTCCTACGAGCAGTACTTC
clone_size: once; j_call: TRBJ2-1; v_call: TRBV4-1; d_call: TRBD1; cdr3_aa: CASSQPTGRNEQFF; cdr3_nt: TGCGCCAGCAGCCAACCGACAGGGCGCAATGAGCAGTTCTTC
clone_size: NA; j_call: TRBJ1-5; v_call: TRBV10-3; d_call: TRBD1; cdr3_aa: CAIRTGEADGQPQHF; cdr3_nt: TGTGCCATCAGGACAGGGGAAGCTGATGGTCAGCCCCAGCATTTT
clone_size: NA; j_call: TRBJ2-1; v_call: TRBV27; d_call: NA; cdr3_aa: CASSLCEPLPTYNEQFF; cdr3_nt: TGTGCCAGCAGTTTATGTGAACCCCTTCCTACCTACAATGAGCAGTTCTTC
clone_size: NA; j_call: TRBJ1-1; v_call: TRBV11-2; d_call: NA; cdr3_aa: CASSLDRGVRSTEAFF; cdr3_nt: TGTGCCAGCAGCTTAGATCGGGGCGTTCGGAGCACTGAAGCTTTCTTT
clone_size: NA; j_call: TRBJ2-3; v_call: TRBV2; d_call: NA; cdr3_aa: CASSPLGDTQYF; cdr3_nt: TGTGCCAGCAGTCCACTGGGGGATACGCAGTATTTT
clone_size: NA; j_call: TRBJ2-2; v_call: TRBV7-2; d_call: NA; cdr3_aa: CASSLGGLGAGELFF; cdr3_nt: TGTGCCAGCAGCTTAGGAGGTCTAGGGGCCGGGGAGCTGTTTTTT
clone_size: NA; j_call: TRBJ2-2; v_call: TRBV2; d_call: NA; cdr3_aa: CASTATTVRNTGELFF; cdr3_nt: TGTGCCAGCACGGCTACGACGGTACGAAACACCGGGGAGCTGTTTTTT
clone_size: NA; j_call: TRBJ2-5; v_call: TRBV19; d_call: NA; cdr3_aa: CASSINVLGTQETQYF; cdr3_nt: TGTGCCAGTAGTATTAATGTTCTGGGGACCCAAGAGACCCAGTACTTC
clone_size: NA; j_call: TRBJ1-2; v_call: TRBV4-3; d_call: NA; cdr3_aa: CASSPKGGHYGYTF; cdr3_nt: TGCGCCAGCAGCCCTAAGGGGGGACACTATGGCTACACCTTC
clone_size: NA; j_call: TRBJ1-4; v_call: TRBV5-1; d_call: TRBD1; cdr3_aa: CASSPRAGTGYNNEKLFF; cdr3_nt: TGCGCCAGCAGCCCAAGGGCCGGGACAGGATACAACAATGAAAAACTGTTTTTT
clone_size: NA; j_call: TRBJ1-1; v_call: TRBV5-1; d_call: NA; cdr3_aa: CASSGRQENTEAFF; cdr3_nt: TGCGCCAGCAGCGGTAGACAGGAGAACACTGAAGCTTTCTTT
clone_size: NA; j_call: TRBJ1-5; v_call: TRBV28; d_call: NA; cdr3_aa: CASNSVGRSNQPQHF; cdr3_nt: TGTGCCAGCAATTCCGTGGGGCGGAGCAATCAGCCCCAGCATTTT
clone_size: NA; j_call: TRBJ1-1; v_call: TRBV18; d_call: NA; cdr3_aa: CASSPETGPYTEAFF; cdr3_nt: TGTGCCAGCTCACCAGAGACGGGGCCCTACACTGAAGCTTTCTTT